This T cell receptor (beta chain) was captured in a study of blood T cell repertoires in COVID-19. V was pared by 3 bases and J by 2 bases, with 14 bases of the junction left unmatched. Germline V CDR1 and CDR2: DFQATT, SNEGSKA (reference sequence). The CDR3 runs 17 residues. As originally analysed: Nucleated cell counts were estimated from reference gene primer amplification. Produced via immunoSEQ multiplex PCR; TCRdb's table is partial and in-frame only. V and J calls and clone size are those listed in that table; D and trimming were worked out from the DNA. The sample holds around 210,000 clones, approximately 85% seen once.

The source is a man in his forties or fifties with COVID-19, enrolled during active disease. The chain links TRBV20-1 to TRBJ2-5, with 8 bases aligning to TRBD2. Source material: peripheral blood. The CDR3 loop is CSASMAGRRGAQETQYF. In DNA, the CDR3 is TGCAGTGCTAGTATGGCCGGTCGGCGGGGGGCGCAAGAGACCCAGTACTTC.